This section outlines one T cell receptor (beta chain) sequence together with its context. The source of the sample is a study of T cell changes during pregnancy in multiple sclerosis. Sequenced by immunoSEQ multiplex PCR; TCRdb stores in-frame clones only, minus some. The sample consists of under 55,000 clones, approximately 93% of them appearing once. V gave up 5 bases and J gave up 0 bases, with 10 bases separating them. The germline gives CDR1 LNHDA, CDR2 SQIVND (reference sequence). The CDR3 sequence is 14 residues long. The TCR sequence derives from a female donor with multiple sclerosis, enrolled in a pregnancy study. The sample here was CD4+ T cells from peripheral blood mononuclear cells, taken in the third trimester of pregnancy. This rearrangement joins TRBV19 to TRBJ2-5; the D gene is possibly TRBD1 (6 bases). The CDR3 region is CASSVDRNQETQYF. CDR3 DNA: TGTGCCAGTAGTGTGGACAGAAACCAAGAGACCCAGTACTTC.